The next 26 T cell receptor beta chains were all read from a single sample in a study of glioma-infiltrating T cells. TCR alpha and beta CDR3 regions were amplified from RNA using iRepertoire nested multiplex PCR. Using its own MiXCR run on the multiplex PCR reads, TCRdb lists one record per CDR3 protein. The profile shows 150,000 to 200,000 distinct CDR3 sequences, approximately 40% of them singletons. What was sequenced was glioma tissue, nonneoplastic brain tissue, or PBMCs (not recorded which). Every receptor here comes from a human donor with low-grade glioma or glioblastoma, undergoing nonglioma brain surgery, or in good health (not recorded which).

The CDR3 here is CASSRDRGTPNYGYTF. CDR3 nucleotides: TGTGCCAGCAGTCGGGACAGGGGAACGCCTAACTATGGCTACACCTTC. V gene TRBV12-3 or TRBV12-4 combines with J gene TRBJ1-2, with TRBD1 identical over 10 bases. The CDR3 extends over 16 amino acids. V dropped 5 bases and J dropped 0; count of bases not matched to a gene: 6.

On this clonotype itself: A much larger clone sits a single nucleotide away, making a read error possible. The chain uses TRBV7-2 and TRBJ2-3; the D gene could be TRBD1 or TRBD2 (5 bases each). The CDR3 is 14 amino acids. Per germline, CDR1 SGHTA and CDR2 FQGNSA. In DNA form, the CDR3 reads TGTGCCAGCAGCTTAGTTGACGGGGCAGATAAGCAGTATTTT. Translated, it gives CASSLVDGADKQYF.

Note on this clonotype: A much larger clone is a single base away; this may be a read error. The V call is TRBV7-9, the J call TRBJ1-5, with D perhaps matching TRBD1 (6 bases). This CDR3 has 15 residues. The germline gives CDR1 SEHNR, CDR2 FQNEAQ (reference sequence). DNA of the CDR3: TGTGCCAGCAGCTTAGGACAGGCCGGCAATAAGCCCCAGCATTTT. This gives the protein CASSLGQAGNKPQHF.

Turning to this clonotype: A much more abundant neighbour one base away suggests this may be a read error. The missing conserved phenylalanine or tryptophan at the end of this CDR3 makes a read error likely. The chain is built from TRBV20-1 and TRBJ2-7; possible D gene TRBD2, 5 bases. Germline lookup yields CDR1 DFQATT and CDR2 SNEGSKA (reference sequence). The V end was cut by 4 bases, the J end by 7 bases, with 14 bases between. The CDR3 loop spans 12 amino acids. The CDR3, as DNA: TGCAGTGCTATTACACAACCGGGGGAGCAGTACCTC. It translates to CSAITQPGEQYL.

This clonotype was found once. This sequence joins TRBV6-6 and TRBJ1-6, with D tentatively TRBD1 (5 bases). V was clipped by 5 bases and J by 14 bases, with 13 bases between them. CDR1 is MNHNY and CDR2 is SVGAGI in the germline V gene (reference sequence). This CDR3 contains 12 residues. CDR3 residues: CASSSPGRALHF. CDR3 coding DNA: TGTGCCAGCAGTAGCCCAGGGAGAGCCCTCCACTTT.

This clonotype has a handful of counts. The CDR3 bases are TGTGCCAGCAGTGTTGAGGGAGGGGGCTCCTACAATGAGCAGTTCTTC. Protein: CASSVEGGGSYNEQFF. This chain links TRBV6-4 with TRBJ2-1; D is perhaps TRBD2 (7 bases). Germline CDR1 and CDR2: MRHNA and SNTAGT. The CDR3 consists of 16 residues. Trimming removed 4 bases at V and 0 bases at J, with 13 bases between.

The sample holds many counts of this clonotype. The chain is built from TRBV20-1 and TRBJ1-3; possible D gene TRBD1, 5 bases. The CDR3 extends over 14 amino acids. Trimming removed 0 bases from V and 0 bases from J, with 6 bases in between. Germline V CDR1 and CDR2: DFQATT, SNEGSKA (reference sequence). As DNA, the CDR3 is TGCAGTGCTAGAGATGGGGGCTCTGGAAACACCATATATTTT. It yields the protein CSARDGGSGNTIYF.

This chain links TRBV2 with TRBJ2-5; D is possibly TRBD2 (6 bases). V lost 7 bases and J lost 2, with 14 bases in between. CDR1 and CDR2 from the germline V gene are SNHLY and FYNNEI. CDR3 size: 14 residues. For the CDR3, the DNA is TGTGCCAGCAAAGTACGGACTAAGCAAGAGACCCAGTACTTC. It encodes CASKVRTKQETQYF.

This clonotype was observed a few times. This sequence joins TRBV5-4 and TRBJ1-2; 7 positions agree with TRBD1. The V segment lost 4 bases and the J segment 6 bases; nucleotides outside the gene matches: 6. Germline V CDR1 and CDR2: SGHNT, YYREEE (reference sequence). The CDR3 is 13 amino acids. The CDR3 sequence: CASSHQGGDGYTF. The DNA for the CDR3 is TGTGCCAGCAGCCATCAGGGGGGAGATGGCTACACCTTC.

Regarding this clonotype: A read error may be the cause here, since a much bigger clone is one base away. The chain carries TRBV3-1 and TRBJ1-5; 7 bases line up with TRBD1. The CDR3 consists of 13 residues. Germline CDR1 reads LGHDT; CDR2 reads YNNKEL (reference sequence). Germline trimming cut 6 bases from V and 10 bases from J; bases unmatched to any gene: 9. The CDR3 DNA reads TGTGCCAGCAGTACAGACAGGGTAGAACCCCAGCATTTT. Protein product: CASSTDRVEPQHF.

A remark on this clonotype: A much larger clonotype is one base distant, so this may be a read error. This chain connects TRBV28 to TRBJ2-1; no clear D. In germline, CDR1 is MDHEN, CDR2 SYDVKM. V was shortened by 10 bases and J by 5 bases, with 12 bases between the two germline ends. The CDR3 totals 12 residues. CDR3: CAITPRNNEQFF. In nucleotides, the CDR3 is TGTGCCATCACACCTAGAAACAATGAGCAGTTCTTC.

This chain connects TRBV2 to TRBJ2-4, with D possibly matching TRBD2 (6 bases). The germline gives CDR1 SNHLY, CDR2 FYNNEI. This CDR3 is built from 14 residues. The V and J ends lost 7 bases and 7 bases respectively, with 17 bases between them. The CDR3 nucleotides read TGTGCCAGCACGAGCTGGAGGGCCCAGAACATTCAGTACTTC. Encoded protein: CASTSWRAQNIQYF.

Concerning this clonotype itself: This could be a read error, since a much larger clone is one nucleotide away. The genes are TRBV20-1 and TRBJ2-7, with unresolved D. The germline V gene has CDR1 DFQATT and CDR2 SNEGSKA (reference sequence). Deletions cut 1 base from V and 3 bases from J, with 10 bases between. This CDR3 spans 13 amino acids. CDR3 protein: CSARGKEFYEQYF. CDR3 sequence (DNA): TGCAGTGCTAGAGGGAAGGAGTTCTACGAGCAGTACTTC.

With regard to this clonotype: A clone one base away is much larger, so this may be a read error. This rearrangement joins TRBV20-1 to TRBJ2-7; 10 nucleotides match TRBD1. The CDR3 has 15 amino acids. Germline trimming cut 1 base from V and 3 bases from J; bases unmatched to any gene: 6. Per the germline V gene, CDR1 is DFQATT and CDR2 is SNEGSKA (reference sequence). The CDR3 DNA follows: TGCAGTGCTAGAGCAGTGGACAGGGGGATCTACGAGCAGTACTTC. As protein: CSARAVDRGIYEQYF.

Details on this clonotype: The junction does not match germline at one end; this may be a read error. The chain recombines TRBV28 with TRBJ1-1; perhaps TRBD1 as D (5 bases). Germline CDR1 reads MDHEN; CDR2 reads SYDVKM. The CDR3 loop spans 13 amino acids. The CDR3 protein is CASRMGVRKEASF. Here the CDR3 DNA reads TGTGCCAGCAGGATGGGGGTGAGGAAAGAAGCTTCCTTT.

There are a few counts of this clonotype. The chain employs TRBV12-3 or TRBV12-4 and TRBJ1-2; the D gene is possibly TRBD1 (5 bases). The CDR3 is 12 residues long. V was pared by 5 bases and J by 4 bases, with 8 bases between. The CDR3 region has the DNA TGTGCCAGCAGTGTCGGGGGCTATGGCTACACCTTC. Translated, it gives CASSVGGYGYTF.

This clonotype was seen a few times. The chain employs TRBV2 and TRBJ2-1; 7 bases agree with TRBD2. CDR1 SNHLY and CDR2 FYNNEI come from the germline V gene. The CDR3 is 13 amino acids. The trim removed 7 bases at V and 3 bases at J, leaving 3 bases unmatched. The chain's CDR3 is CASKASGYNEQFF. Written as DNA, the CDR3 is TGTGCCAGCAAGGCTAGCGGCTACAATGAGCAGTTCTTC.

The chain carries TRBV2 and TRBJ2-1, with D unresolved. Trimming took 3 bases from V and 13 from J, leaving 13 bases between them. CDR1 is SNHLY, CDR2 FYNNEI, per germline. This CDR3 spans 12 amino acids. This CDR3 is CASSEPYRTQFF. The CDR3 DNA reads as TGTGCCAGCAGTGAGCCCTACCGAACCCAGTTCTTC.

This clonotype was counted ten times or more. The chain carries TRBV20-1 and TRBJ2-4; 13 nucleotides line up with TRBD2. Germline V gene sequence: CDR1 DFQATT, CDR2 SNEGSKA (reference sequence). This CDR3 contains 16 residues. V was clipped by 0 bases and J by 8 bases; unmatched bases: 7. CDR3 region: CSARDRTSGRTDIQYF. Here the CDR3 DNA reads TGCAGTGCTAGAGATCGGACTAGCGGGAGAACAGACATTCAGTACTTC.

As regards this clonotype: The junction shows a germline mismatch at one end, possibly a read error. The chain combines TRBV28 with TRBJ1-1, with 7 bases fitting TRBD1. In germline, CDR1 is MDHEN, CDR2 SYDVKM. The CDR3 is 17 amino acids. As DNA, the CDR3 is TGTGCCAGCAGAATCTCCGTCGACAGGGAGGCGAACACTGAGGCTTTCTTT. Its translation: CASRISVDREANTEAFF.

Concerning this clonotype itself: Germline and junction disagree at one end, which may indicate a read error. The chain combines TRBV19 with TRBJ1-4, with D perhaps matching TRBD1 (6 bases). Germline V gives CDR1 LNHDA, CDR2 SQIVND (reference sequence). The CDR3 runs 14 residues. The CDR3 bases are TGTGCGAGTAGTATCAGGACAGACAATGAAAAACTGTTTTTT. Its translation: CASSIRTDNEKLFF.

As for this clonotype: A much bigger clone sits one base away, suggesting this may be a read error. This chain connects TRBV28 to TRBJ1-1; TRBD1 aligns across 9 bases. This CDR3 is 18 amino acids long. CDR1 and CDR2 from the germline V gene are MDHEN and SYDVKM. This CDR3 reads CASSFAGTGRGMNTGAFF. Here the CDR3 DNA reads TGTGCCAGCAGTTTTGCCGGGACAGGGCGCGGCATGAACACTGGAGCTTTCTTT.

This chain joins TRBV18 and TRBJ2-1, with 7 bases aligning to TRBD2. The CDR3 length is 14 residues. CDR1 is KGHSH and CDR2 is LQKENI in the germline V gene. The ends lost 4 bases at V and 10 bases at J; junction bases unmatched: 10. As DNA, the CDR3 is TGTGCCAGCTCACGGCTAGCGGACTCCTACGAGCAGTTCTTC. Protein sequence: CASSRLADSYEQFF.

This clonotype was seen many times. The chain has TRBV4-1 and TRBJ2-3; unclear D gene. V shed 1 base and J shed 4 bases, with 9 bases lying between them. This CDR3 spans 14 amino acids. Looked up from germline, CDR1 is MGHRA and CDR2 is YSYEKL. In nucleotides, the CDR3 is TGCGCCAGCAGCCAAGTCCCAGTTGCAGATACGCAGTATTTT. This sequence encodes CASSQVPVADTQYF.

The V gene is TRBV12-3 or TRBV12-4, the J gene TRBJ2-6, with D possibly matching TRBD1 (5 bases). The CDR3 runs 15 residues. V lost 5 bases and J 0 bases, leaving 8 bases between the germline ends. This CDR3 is CASSLQVSGANVLTF. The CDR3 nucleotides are TGTGCCAGCAGTCTACAGGTCTCTGGGGCCAACGTCCTGACTTTC.

CDR3 nucleotide sequence: TGCGCCAGCAGCTTTGGCCTAGCGGGAGTGACTAGCACAGATACGCAGTATTTT. Translating it yields CASSFGLAGVTSTDTQYF. This sequence joins TRBV5-1 and TRBJ2-3, with TRBD2 matching over 10 bases. The trim removed 2 bases at V and 0 bases at J, leaving 9 bases unmatched. Germline-derived CDR1 and CDR2 are SGHRS and YFSETQ. The CDR3 extends over 18 amino acids.